This T cell receptor (beta chain) appears in the sequencing data of a study of cytomegalovirus exposure and HLA in healthy donors (dated by TCRdb to about 2017). About the study as a whole: According to an earlier analysis of several hundred of the donors, some 170 million T cells yielded roughly 110 million unique TCR beta sequences and 276 Gb of sequence data. An early release that covered several hundred HLA-typed donors contained 250 to 350 gigabases of sequencing data and tens of millions of unique TCR sequences. To predict cytomegalovirus infection status, the study combined high-throughput TCR immunosequencing, statistical association of individual TCRs with disease status, and machine learning. A separate validation cohort of about 110 different subjects was used in addition to the roughly 670-subject first cohort. Among roughly 370 genotyped donors of the cohort, an average of about 240,000 unique TCR beta nucleotide sequences were sequenced per donor, about a sixth of them non-productive. A later genetic analysis used genome-wide SNP genotypes for about 60% of the 666 donors, treating that subset as a discovery cohort. The later analysis used no new phenotypic data to find candidate immune exposures, relying instead on TCR beta sequences and their occurrence across donors. Alongside the repertoire data, information on donor age, sex, ethnicity and CMV serostatus was compiled. Of the 300 to 400 genotyped donors, about 80% fell in the genetic ancestry cluster associated with self-reported Caucasian donors. Typing coverage differed by locus: A, B, C, DRB1 and DQB1 were typed in about 629-640 donors, DQA1 in about 560, DPA1 in over 600, and DPB1 in approximately 450. Roughly 5 DR-DQ haplotypes were handled as single units for association and clustering, since linkage in the cohort was strong. The aim of the study was to test whether cataloging public T cell receptors could identify signatures of past pathogen exposure. In an earlier analysis of 550 to 700 of the donors, high-throughput TCR beta sequencing was used to judge whether each TCR beta V gene segment behaved as functional or pseudogenic. To study patterns of TCR occurrence, a later analysis re-analyzed previously published TCR beta repertoires from several hundred donors and added high-resolution HLA genotyping. Class I and class II HLA loci were covered by the typing at four-digit resolution. Every discovery cohort repertoire had been produced on one sequencing platform. The study profiled the T cell repertoires of hundreds of subjects by immunosequencing and related them to cytomegalovirus serostatus.

Taken from cysteine to phenylalanine, the CDR3 has 15 residues. The only DNA kept is the CDR3, 45 bases in frame from the first base. The germline V gene encodes CDR1 SGHDT and CDR2 YYEEEE. V is cut back by 2 bases and J by 5 bases, with 7 bases in the junction unmatched. To prepare the library, the immunoSEQ multiplex PCR assay was applied. For the multiplex PCR, a mixture combining 60 forward primers for TCR Vbeta segments and 13 reverse primers for TCR Jbeta segments was used. The CDR3 region of rearranged TCR beta genes was amplified from genomic DNA by a multiplex PCR assay. Amplified TCR beta libraries were sequenced as 87-base-pair reads on the Illumina HiSeq System. In the paper's pipeline: A later analysis counted tens of millions of unique TCR beta chains across the 666 repertoires, and some 11 million of these chains were shared by at least two donors. Raw reads were error-corrected and collapsed into unique sequences with a nearest-neighbor algorithm that merged closely related sequences to remove PCR and sequencing errors. V, D and J gene segments were assigned by aligning CDR3 sequences to IMGT reference sequences. For a sequence to be retained, a match of at least six nucleotides was required to both a V gene segment and a J gene segment. Rearrangements were called productive when the CDR3 lacked stop codons and stayed in frame with V and J; all others were non-productive. CDR3 was defined according to IMGT convention as the region running from the second conserved V-encoded cysteine to the conserved J-encoded phenylalanine. In an earlier analysis of approximately 590 of the donors, sequences lacking an unambiguous match to a single V gene segment were excluded. In an earlier analysis of a few hundred of the donors, V segments were called functional above 56.7% productive rearrangements and were called segregating when the between-donor standard deviation exceeded 5%. A statistical classification framework was built for diagnosing cytomegalovirus status from the catalog of TCR beta chain sequences. In a later analysis, V and J genes were assigned by comparing TCR nucleotide sequences against IMGT/GENE-DB human TR gene sequences. In a later analysis, CDR3 sequences and most-parsimonious VDJ recombination scenarios were assigned using the TCRdist pipeline. In a later analysis, every TCR beta chain was defined by the combination of its CDR3 amino acid sequence and its V-gene family, and reads without a unique V-gene family were dropped. To address suspected cross-contamination and a sequencing artifact, a later analysis removed approximately 600 highly shared, low-generation-probability nucleotide sequences. In a later analysis, a clonal expansion index for each public chain was calculated from normalized within-repertoire ranks of inferred template counts. A later analysis computed generation probabilities with a VDJ recombination model fitted to out-of-frame rearrangements, and checked the results against IGoR. Hypergeometric tests were used in a later analysis to score TCR-TCR, TCR-HLA and TCR-CMV co-occurrence, with a repertoire-size bias correction applied to the TCR pairs. False discovery rates were estimated in a later analysis by permuting HLA or CMV assignments 20 times. In a later analysis, co-occurring TCRs were grouped with DBSCAN, and TCRdist sequence similarity was added when clustering was performed within HLA-allele-positive subsets. For co-occurrence clustering, repertoires with fewer than 30,000 or more than 120,000 public chains were excluded, along with roughly 5 repertoires with anomalous nucleotide sharing. Imported from immuneACCESS, the table was reduced by TCRdb to in-frame sequences with V and J called. These copies leave out some clones; in studies compared against another copy, an unresolved V gene accounts for under half, and the cause of the remainder is not known. The V and J calls and clone size were taken over from that table, and D and trimming were inferred from the DNA. The sample data list 150,000 to 200,000 clones, and 80% of these were observed just once. The ten largest clonotypes hold roughly 0.65% of the sample.

The cohort was made up of roughly 670 healthy bone marrow donors. At the time of sampling, every cohort member was nominally healthy, though immune exposures that went unrecorded were likely present. The donor tested CMV seronegative and was one of the 352 seronegative cohort members. A peripheral blood sample was collected from each donor, and TCR beta sequencing was performed on peripheral blood mononuclear cells. Genomic DNA was extracted from the blood cell samples with the Qiagen DNeasy Blood Extraction Kit. The full study reports these points: Because counts were too low, more than 15 rarely observed V segments, including chromosome 9 orphons, were left out of the earlier analysis of 587 of the donors. In this cohort, only TCR beta chains were sequenced, and detectable features were limited by the absence of alpha or paired-chain data. Specific HLA alleles were associated with some 15,000 TCR beta sequences at a false discovery rate of 0.05 in a later analysis. A later genetic analysis associated a missense DCLRE1C variant with V-gene and J-gene trimming of TCR beta chains, and an independent cohort replicated the association. Most TCR sequences were seen in very few donors, while some public TCRs were found in many individuals. When HLA alleles, especially DR and DQ, strongly co-occurred, TCR associations were difficult to assign to individual alleles. Immune exposure information for the cohort was limited to CMV serostatus. Because HLA typing was unavailable for some donors at each locus, only the typed subset was used in association tests. In vitro tests confirmed that three of the cytomegalovirus-associated TCR beta chains recognize cytomegalovirus antigens. According to a later analysis, most CMV-associated TCR beta chains appeared to be HLA-restricted, and the HLA associations seemed to be driven largely by CMV exposure. The authors suggested that the approach could potentially be generalized to other disease states and immunological phenotypes. The study gave a list of some 150 TCR beta chains associated with cytomegalovirus. In a later analysis, TCR association rates were found to vary across HLA loci, with the most associated TCRs seen for DRB1 alleles and the fewest for HLA-C alleles. A cluster of highly shared sequence variants was judged likely to represent a technical artifact of the sequencing pipeline. Compared with equally common non-associated chains, HLA-associated TCR beta chains in a later analysis were more clonally expanded and had lower generation probabilities. In an earlier analysis of fewer than 700 of the donors, most TCR beta V segments appeared in productive rearrangements about 87% or about 30% of the time, broadly matching IMGT annotations. The 87-base-pair reads could not distinguish some IMGT-functional V segments, including TRBV6-2 and TRBV6-3, so those segments were excluded. A later genetic analysis reported fewer N-insertions in productive TCRs among donors in an Asian-associated ancestry cluster than the roughly 700-donor mean. The presence/absence analyses assumed that sequencing depth was roughly uniform across donors, and that assumption may not be true. In a later analysis, several top co-occurrence clusters were reported to appear linked to parvovirus B19, influenza, CMV and Epstein-Barr virus. In both the original and validation cohorts, the classifier was reported to diagnose cytomegalovirus status with high specificity and sensitivity. Correlated functional status among segregating V segments might reflect linkage disequilibrium, but an unknown experimental factor could not be ruled out. A further reported finding was that TCR beta sequences accurately predicted the HLA-A and HLA-B alleles for most subjects in the first cohort.

This clone was detected a few times. What this receptor recognizes is not known. No base qualities exist here, and no much larger clone lies one base off it. The sequenced material came from PBMCs. The TCR sequence derives from a boy younger than 18 in good health and CMV-seronegative. Rearrangement joined TRBV5-6 to TRBJ1-5, and TRBD1 aligns with 7 junction nucleotides. The DNA is TGTGCCAGCAGCTTAGGGGACAGTAAGTATCAGCCCCAGCATTTT. This gives the protein CASSLGDSKYQPQHF.